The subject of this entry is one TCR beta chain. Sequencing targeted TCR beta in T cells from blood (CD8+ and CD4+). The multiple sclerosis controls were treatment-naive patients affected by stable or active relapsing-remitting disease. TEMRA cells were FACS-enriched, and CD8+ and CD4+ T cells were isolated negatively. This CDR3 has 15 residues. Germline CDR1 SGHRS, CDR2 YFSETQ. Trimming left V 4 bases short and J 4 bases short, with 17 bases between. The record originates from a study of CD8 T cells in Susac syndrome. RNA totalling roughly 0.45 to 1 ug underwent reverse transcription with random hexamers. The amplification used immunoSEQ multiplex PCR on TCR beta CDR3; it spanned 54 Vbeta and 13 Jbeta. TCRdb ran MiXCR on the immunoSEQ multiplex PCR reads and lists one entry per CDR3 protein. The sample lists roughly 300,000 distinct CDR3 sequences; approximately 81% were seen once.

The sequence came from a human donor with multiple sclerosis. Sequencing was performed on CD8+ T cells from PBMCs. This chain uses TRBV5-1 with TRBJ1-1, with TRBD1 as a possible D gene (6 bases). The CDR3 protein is CASSPRRGSGTEAFF. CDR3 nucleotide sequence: TGCGCCAGCAGCCCACGTAGGGGGTCGGGCACTGAAGCTTTCTTT.